This T cell receptor beta chain originates from a study of siplizumab effects on memory and regulatory T cells. CDR3 size: 16 residues. Germline V lookup: CDR1 KGHSH, CDR2 LQKENI. The J segment lost 8 bases and the V segment lost 3 bases, leaving 10 bases of the junction unmatched. Each sample contributed roughly 100,000 TCR templates to the assay. This table comes from immunoSEQ multiplex PCR, and its TCRdb copy is limited to in-frame clones, with some not included. The sample contains around 100,000 clones, about nine tenths of which appear only once. This clone was counted a few times. The chain carries TRBV18 and TRBJ2-1; 10 bases match TRBD2. Sequenced: CD4+ T cells sorted from blood. The receptor was isolated from a human donor in good health. The CDR3 DNA sequence: TGTGCCAGCTCACCCATCGGAACTAGCGGGGCCCATGAGCAGTTCTTC. It translates to CASSPIGTSGAHEQFF.